The following is a TCR beta chain sequence with its context. Antigen specificity is unknown. In germline, CDR1 is SGHVS, CDR2 FNYEAQ. This CDR3 contains 15 residues. The authors made the TRB cDNA libraries by 5' RACE using UMI labels. One entry per CDR3 protein, without DNA, is what TCRdb gives after re-calling the 5' RACE reads. This repertoire includes around 60,000 distinct CDR3 sequences. This specimen belongs to a study of CXCR3-negative and CXCR3-positive naive CD8 T cells. Regarding the study as a whole: More hydrophobic TRB CDR3s were found in CXCR3-positive naive cells than in CXCR3-negative naive cells. Diversity was high in both naive subsets and much lower in memory cells.

This chain uses TRBV7-6 with TRBJ2-3. The specimen sequenced was naive CXCR3+ CD8+ T cells from blood. As for subset: CD45RO-CCR7+CD27+CD95- naive CD8+ T cells expressing CXCR3 (TNR3+). The clonotype comes from a human donor in good health. Some clones in this sample may be carry-over from other donors' samples. The CDR3 loop reads CASGLSASSTDTQYF.